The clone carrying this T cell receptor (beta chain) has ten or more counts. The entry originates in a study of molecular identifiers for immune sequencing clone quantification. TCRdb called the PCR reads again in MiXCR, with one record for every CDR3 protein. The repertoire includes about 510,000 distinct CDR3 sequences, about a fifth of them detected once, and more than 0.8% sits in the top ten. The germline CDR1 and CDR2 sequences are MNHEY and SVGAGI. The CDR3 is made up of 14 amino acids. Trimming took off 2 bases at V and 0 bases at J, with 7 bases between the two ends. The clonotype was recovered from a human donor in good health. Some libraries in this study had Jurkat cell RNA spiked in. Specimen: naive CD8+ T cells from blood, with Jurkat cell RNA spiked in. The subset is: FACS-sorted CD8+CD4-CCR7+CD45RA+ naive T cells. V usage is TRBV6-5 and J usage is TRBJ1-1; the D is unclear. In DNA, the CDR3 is TGTGCCAGCAGTTACAGCAATATGAACACTGAAGCTTTCTTT. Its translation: CASSYSNMNTEAFF.